The 25 T cell receptor beta chains below come from one sample, sequenced in a study of blood T cells in healthy people across ages. A sample-barcoded 5' primer and a J-beta primer mix were used in a second PCR of roughly 7 to 11 cycles. TCRdb re-called the 5' RACE reads with MiXCR, one entry per CDR3 protein. The sample includes about 1,500,000 distinct CDR3 sequences, approximately 28% of them seen just once. Material for sequencing was blood. These receptors came from a woman in her twenties or thirties in good health.

The V gene is TRBV4-1, the J gene TRBJ2-7; D could derive from TRBD1 or TRBD2 (5 bases each). V gave up 0 bases and J gave up 0 bases, with 9 bases separating them. This CDR3 is built from 15 residues. Looked up from germline, CDR1 is MGHRA and CDR2 is YSYEKL. The CDR3 DNA reads TGCGCCAGCAGCCAAGATCCGGGGACCTCCTACGAGCAGTACTTC. This sequence encodes CASSQDPGTSYEQYF.

This chain joins TRBV11-3 and TRBJ2-7; 10 bases match TRBD2. The V segment lost 3 bases and the J segment 3 bases; nucleotides outside the gene matches: 11. The CDR3 consists of 17 residues. Per the germline V gene, CDR1 is SGHNT and CDR2 is YENEEA. CDR3 amino acids: CASSFGSVKREGYEQYF. The CDR3 bases are TGTGCCAGCAGCTTTGGGTCGGTCAAGCGGGAGGGCTACGAGCAGTACTTC.

This clonotype appeared a few times. The chain combines TRBV10-3 with TRBJ2-1, with D tentatively TRBD2 (6 bases). V was cut by 0 bases and J by 8 bases, with 17 bases left in between. Germline loops: CDR1 ENHRY, CDR2 SYGVKD. The length of the CDR3 is 16 residues. Here the CDR3 DNA reads TGTGCCATCAGTGAGTCCCCCGCGGGAAACGTGCATGAGCAGTTCTTC. It encodes CAISESPAGNVHEQFF.

This chain uses TRBV7-6 with TRBJ1-1; D may be TRBD1 (6 bases). V was trimmed by 3 bases and J by 4 bases, leaving 12 bases between them. Per the germline V gene, CDR1 is SGHVS and CDR2 is FNYEAQ. The CDR3 runs 14 residues. CDR3 loop: CASSFGQGSTEAFF. The CDR3 DNA reads as TGTGCCAGCAGCTTTGGGCAGGGGAGCACTGAAGCTTTCTTT.

V and J are TRBV27 and TRBJ2-7, with 10 bases identical to TRBD1. Germline lookup yields CDR1 MNHEY and CDR2 SMNVEV (reference sequence). V shed 10 bases and J 4 bases; nucleotides not matched to a gene: 10. The CDR3 consists of 14 residues. The CDR3 DNA reads TGTGCCACCGTCAACCGGGACAGGGGTTACGAGCAGTACTTC. Its protein product is CATVNRDRGYEQYF.

The chain has TRBV5-1 and TRBJ2-3, with TRBD2 identical over 16 bases. Unmatched junction bases numbered 1, after V lost 4 bases and J lost 5 bases. The CDR3 runs 15 residues. Germline lookup yields CDR1 SGHRS and CDR2 YFSETQ. CDR3 sequence: CASSGTSGGEDTQYF. In nucleotides, the CDR3 is TGCGCCAGCAGCGGGACTAGCGGGGGGGAAGATACGCAGTATTTT. The full variable domain, with the rest looked up from reference TRBV5-1 and TRBJ2-3, is KAGVTQTPRYLIKTRGQQVTLSCSPISGHRSVSWYQQTPGQGLQFLFEYFSETQRNKGNFPGRFSGRQFSNSRSEMNVSTLELGDSALYLCASSGTSGGEDTQYFGPGTRLTVL.

This clonotype was seen a handful of times. CDR3 sequence reads: CASSPQGAGTDTQYF. DNA for the CDR3: TGTGCCAGCAGCCCACAGGGGGCGGGTACAGATACGCAGTATTTT. The chain uses TRBV5-6 and TRBJ2-3, with 9 nucleotides matching TRBD1. Germline CDR1 reads SGHDT; CDR2 reads YYEEEE. CDR3 length equals 15 residues. V lost 4 bases to trimming and J lost 3 bases; unmatched junction nucleotides: 6.

This clonotype has more than one count but fewer than ten. The chain employs TRBV18 and TRBJ2-2, with 7 bases fitting TRBD1. The J segment lost 1 base and the V segment lost 4 bases, leaving 3 bases of the junction unmatched. CDR1 is KGHSH and CDR2 is LQKENI in the germline V gene. This CDR3 is 15 amino acids long. CDR3 in amino acids: CASSLGTVNTGELFF. In DNA form, the CDR3 reads TGTGCCAGCTCACTGGGGACAGTGAACACCGGGGAGCTGTTTTTT.

The V call is TRBV9, the J call TRBJ2-1, with 9 bases matching TRBD2. Germline assignment: CDR1 SGDLS and CDR2 YYNGEE. The CDR3 consists of 12 residues. Trimming took 3 bases from V and 8 from J; bases not matched to a gene: 0. DNA of the CDR3: TGTGCCAGCAGCGGGACTAGCGATGAGCAGTTCTTC. Translated: CASSGTSDEQFF. The entire variable domain, with the rest obtained from reference TRBV9 and TRBJ2-1, is as follows: DSGVTQTPKHLITATGQRVTLRCSPRSGDLSVYWYQQSLDQGLQFLIQYYNGEERAKGNILERFSAQQFPDLHSELNLSSLELGDSALYFCASSGTSDEQFFGPGTRLTVL.

This clonotype occurred once. The gene calls are TRBV30 and TRBJ2-3, with 7 bases that match TRBD2. The CDR3 is 14 residues long. Germline V gene data show CDR1 as GTSNPN and CDR2 as SVGIG (reference sequence). J lost 3 bases, V lost 6 bases, and 9 bases had no gene match. CDR3 region: CACGSSGRTDTQYF. The CDR3 region has the DNA TGTGCCTGCGGGTCTAGCGGACGTACAGATACGCAGTATTTT.

CDR3 in DNA: TGTGCCACCCTCGCCCAGAGGGCCGGGTACAATGAGCAGTTCTTC. Residues: CATLAQRAGYNEQFF. The chain is built from TRBV24-1 and TRBJ2-1, with D possibly being TRBD2 (5 bases). V lost 9 bases to trimming and J lost 4 bases, with 18 bases between them. CDR3 length equals 15 residues. Germline CDR1 KGHDR, CDR2 SFDVKD.

This clonotype was detected a few times. The genes are TRBV5-5 and TRBJ2-7; D gene uncertain. Germline CDR1 is SGHKS and CDR2 is YYEKEE (reference sequence). V lost 3 bases and J lost 4, with 20 bases in between. The CDR3 sequence is 16 residues long. The CDR3 region is CASSSVLGLARYEQYF. The DNA for the CDR3 is TGTGCCAGCAGCTCGGTCCTGGGCCTGGCTCGTTACGAGCAGTACTTC.

This clonotype came up a few times. The V call is TRBV20-1, the J call TRBJ1-5, with D uncertain. Between the trimmed V and J ends, which lost 0 bases and 3 bases, there was a span of 9 bases. The CDR3 is 14 residues long. Per germline, CDR1 DFQATT and CDR2 SNEGSKA (reference sequence). Here the CDR3 reads CSARDVDSNQPQHF. In DNA, the CDR3 is TGCAGTGCTAGAGATGTCGACTCCAATCAGCCCCAGCATTTT.

This chain links TRBV14 with TRBJ1-1; D unclear. Looked up from germline, CDR1 is SGHDN and CDR2 is FVKESK. This CDR3 is 18 amino acids long. Trimming pared 0 bases from V and 2 bases from J, leaving 19 bases between. CDR3 protein: CASSQDLPIARGNTEAFF. CDR3 in DNA: TGTGCCAGCAGCCAAGATCTACCGATCGCCCGAGGAAACACTGAAGCTTTCTTT.

This chain links TRBV2 with TRBJ1-4; D call uncertain. Trimming removed 7 bases from V and 4 bases from J, with 13 bases in between. Germline loops: CDR1 SNHLY, CDR2 FYNNEI. This CDR3 has 14 amino acids. In DNA, the CDR3 is TGTGCCAGCAAAGAGTCAGGCCTTAATGAAAAACTGTTTTTT. Protein sequence: CASKESGLNEKLFF. The full variable domain, with the rest looked up from reference TRBV2 and TRBJ1-4, is EPEVTQTPSHQVTQMGQEVILRCVPISNHLYFYWYRQILGQKVEFLVSFYNNEISEKSEIFDDQFSVERPDGSNFTLKIRSTKLEDSAMYFCASKESGLNEKLFFGSGTQLSVL.

This clonotype was recorded once. One end of the junction fails to match germline, which may point to a read error. This rearrangement joins TRBV9 to TRBJ2-5, with 7 bases fitting TRBD1. CDR1 SGDLS and CDR2 YYNGEE come from the germline V gene. The CDR3 covers 14 residues. The CDR3 DNA reads as TGCGCCAGCAGCTTAATACAGGGGTCAGGGACCCAGTACTTC. Amino acids: CASSLIQGSGTQYF.

The V and J genes are TRBV20-1 and TRBJ2-1, with 7 bases fitting TRBD2. After removal of 3 bases from V and 7 bases from J, the junction contained 9 bases not matched to a gene. CDR1 and CDR2 (germline): DFQATT, SNEGSKA (reference sequence). The CDR3 length is 14 residues. DNA of the CDR3: TGCAGTGCTAGTGGTCAGCGGGGTATTAATGAGCAGTTCTTC. Translated, it gives CSASGQRGINEQFF.

With respect to this clonotype: An end of the junction differs from the germline gene, which may be a read error. The genes are TRBV3-1 and TRBJ2-6; D might be TRBD1 (5 bases). This CDR3 is built from 15 residues. Germline-derived CDR1 and CDR2 are LGHDT and YNNKEL (reference sequence). CDR3 DNA sequence: TGTGCCAGCAGCCACCAGGGTTCTGGGGCCAACGTCCAGACTTTC. As protein: CASSHQGSGANVQTF.

This chain links TRBV7-2 with TRBJ1-4, with TRBD1 as a possible D gene (6 bases). V lost 0 bases and J lost 3, with 8 bases in between. Germline V gives CDR1 SGHTA, CDR2 FQGNSA. The CDR3 sequence is 15 residues long. The CDR3 is CASSLAGAANEKLFF. The DNA of the CDR3 is TGTGCCAGCAGCTTAGCGGGGGCGGCTAATGAAAAACTGTTTTTT.

The chain recombines TRBV6-1 with TRBJ2-7, with 8 bases identical to TRBD1. CDR3 length: 14 residues. V shed 8 bases, J shed 2 bases, and the junction held 8 bases outside the gene matches. Germline CDR1 is MNHNS and CDR2 is SASEGT. The CDR3 nucleotides are TGTGCCAGCCTTTCCGAGACAGGGGCCTACGAGCAGTACTTC. This gives the protein CASLSETGAYEQYF.

The chain joins TRBV5-1 to TRBJ2-1; D perhaps matches TRBD2 (6 bases). This CDR3 is built from 15 residues. V was cut by 6 bases and J by 7 bases, with 20 bases left in between. In germline, CDR1 is SGHRS, CDR2 YFSETQ. CDR3 sequence reads: CASMIDGDWNNEQFF. The DNA of the CDR3 is TGCGCCAGCATGATAGATGGGGACTGGAATAATGAGCAGTTCTTC.

The chain carries TRBV4-3 and TRBJ1-4; no firm D call. Germline V gene lookup returns CDR1 LGHNA and CDR2 YSLEER. Trimming took 5 bases from V and 2 from J, leaving 12 bases between them. This CDR3 is 15 amino acids long. The CDR3, as DNA: TGCGCCAGCAGCACGGTGGGAGGGACTAATGAAAAACTGTTTTTT. It specifies CASSTVGGTNEKLFF.

The V and J genes are TRBV7-2 and TRBJ2-7; 7 bases fit TRBD2. The V segment lost 2 bases and the J segment 7 bases; nucleotides outside the gene matches: 14. This CDR3 region has 16 residues. Germline V gene data show CDR1 as SGHTA and CDR2 as FQGNSA. The CDR3 bases are TGTGCCAGCAGCTTAAGAGCGGCGGGAGCTAACAATGAGCAGTACTTC. This codes for CASSLRAAGANNEQYF.

J is TRBJ2-3 and V is TRBV20-1; D is possibly TRBD2 (6 bases). The V gene lost 3 bases and the J gene lost 4 bases, with 20 bases spanning the gap. Germline CDR1 is DFQATT and CDR2 is SNEGSKA (reference sequence). The CDR3 runs 16 residues. CDR3 nucleotides: TGCAGTGCTAGCGGAGGGGTCAGGGTCGTGGCAGATACGCAGTATTTT. It is translated as CSASGGVRVVADTQYF.

This clonotype showed up many times. The V and J genes are TRBV5-1 and TRBJ2-1; D call uncertain. CDR3 length: 13 residues. Germline-derived CDR1 and CDR2 are SGHRS and YFSETQ. The ends were cut back, 4 bases at V and 7 bases at J, with 12 bases in the middle. The DNA of the CDR3 is TGCGCCAGCAGCCCGACCACATGGAATGAGCAGTTCTTC. This translates into CASSPTTWNEQFF.